These T cell receptor beta chains were read from a single sample in a study of T cells in Graves' hyperthyroidism and ophthalmopathy. MiXCR was run by TCRdb on the multiplex PCR reads, yielding one entry per CDR3 protein. Here the sample spans 480,000 or so distinct CDR3 sequences, 40% to 50% being singletons. Sequenced sample: peripheral blood or thyroid tissue (not recorded which). These TCRs come from an adult woman with Graves' disease, either hyperthyroidism or ophthalmopathy (not recorded which). The CDR3 runs from the conserved cysteine through the conserved F or W. Each record gives: V gene, D gene, J gene, clone size, CDR3 protein, CDR3 DNA. The D gene is left open where the match is weak. Only some rows state a clone size, as once, few, many or a class for expanded clones.

>TRBV2|.|TRBJ1-5|.
CASSEIRDPSQPQHF
TGTGCCAGCAGTGAAATCAGGGACCCTAGTCAGCCCCAGCATTTT
>TRBV7-2|TRBD2|TRBJ2-5|many
CASSLVASGGLQETQYF
TGTGCCAGCAGCTTAGTGGCTAGCGGGGGACTCCAAGAGACCCAGTACTTC
>TRBV10-3|TRBD1|TRBJ1-4|.
CAIGDRGNEKLFF
TGTGCCATCGGGGACAGGGGGAATGAAAAACTGTTTTTT
>TRBV15|.|TRBJ2-7|.
CATSREGNGGYEQYF
TGTGCCACCAGCAGAGAAGGTAACGGAGGGTACGAGCAGTACTTC
>TRBV24-1|.|TRBJ1-2|.
CATSEAGEIYGYTF
TGTGCCACCAGTGAAGCGGGGGAGATTTATGGCTACACCTTC
>TRBV5-1|.|TRBJ2-7|.
CASSRDGQIRTYEQYF
TGCGCCAGCAGCCGCGATGGACAGATTCGTACCTACGAGCAGTACTTC
>TRBV10-3|TRBD1|TRBJ2-7|.
CAIGQGYEQCF
TGTGCCATCGGACAGGGCTACGAGCAGTGCTTC
>TRBV7-2|TRBD1|TRBJ1-2|many
CASSPQGGYGYTF
TGTGCCAGCAGCCCCCAGGGGGGCTATGGCTACACCTTC
>TRBV2|.|TRBJ1-1|many
CASIFQGRTEAFF
TGTGCCAGCATATTTCAGGGAAGGACTGAAGCTTTCTTT
>TRBV7-3|TRBD1|TRBJ2-5|.
CASSRLPTGGYQETQYF
TGTGCCAGCAGCCGACTACCGACAGGGGGATACCAAGAGACCCAGTACTTC